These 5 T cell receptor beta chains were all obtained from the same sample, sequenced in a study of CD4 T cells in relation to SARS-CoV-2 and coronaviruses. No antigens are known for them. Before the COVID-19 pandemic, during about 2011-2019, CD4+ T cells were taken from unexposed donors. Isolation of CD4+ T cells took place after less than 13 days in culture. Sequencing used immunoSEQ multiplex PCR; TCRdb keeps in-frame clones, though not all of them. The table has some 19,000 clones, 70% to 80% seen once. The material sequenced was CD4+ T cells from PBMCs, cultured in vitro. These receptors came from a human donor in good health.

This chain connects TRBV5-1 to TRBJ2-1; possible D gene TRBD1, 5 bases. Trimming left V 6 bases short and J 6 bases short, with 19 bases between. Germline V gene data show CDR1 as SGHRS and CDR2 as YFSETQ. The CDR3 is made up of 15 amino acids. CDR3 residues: CASKAIGARINEQFF. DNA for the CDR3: TGCGCCAGCAAAGCTATAGGGGCAAGGATCAATGAGCAGTTCTTC.

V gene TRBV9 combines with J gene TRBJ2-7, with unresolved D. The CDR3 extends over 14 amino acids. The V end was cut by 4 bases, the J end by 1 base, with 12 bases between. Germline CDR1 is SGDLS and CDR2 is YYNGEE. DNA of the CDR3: TGTGCCAGCAGCCCTAATAGTTTATCCTACGAGCAGTACTTC. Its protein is CASSPNSLSYEQYF.

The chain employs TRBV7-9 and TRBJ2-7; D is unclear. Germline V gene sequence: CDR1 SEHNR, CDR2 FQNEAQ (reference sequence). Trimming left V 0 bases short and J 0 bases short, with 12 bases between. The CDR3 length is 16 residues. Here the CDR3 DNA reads TGTGCCAGCAGCTTAGCGGGTCCTTGGAGCTCCTACGAGCAGTACTTC. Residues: CASSLAGPWSSYEQYF.

In DNA, the CDR3 is TGTGCCAGCAGCCTGACGGGACAGGGGGCCTACGAGCAGTACTTC. This codes for CASSLTGQGAYEQYF. The chain combines TRBV7-3 with TRBJ2-7; the match to TRBD1 covers 11 bases. The germline V gene encodes CDR1 SGHTA and CDR2 FQGTGA. The ends lost 5 bases at V and 2 bases at J; junction bases unmatched: 5. CDR3 length equals 15 residues.

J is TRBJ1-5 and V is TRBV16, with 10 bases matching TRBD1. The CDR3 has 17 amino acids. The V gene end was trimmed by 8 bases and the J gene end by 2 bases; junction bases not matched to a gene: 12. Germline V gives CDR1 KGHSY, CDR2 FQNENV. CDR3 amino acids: CASADDSGTGGNQPQHF. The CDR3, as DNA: TGTGCCAGCGCCGATGACTCCGGGACAGGGGGCAATCAGCCCCAGCATTTT.